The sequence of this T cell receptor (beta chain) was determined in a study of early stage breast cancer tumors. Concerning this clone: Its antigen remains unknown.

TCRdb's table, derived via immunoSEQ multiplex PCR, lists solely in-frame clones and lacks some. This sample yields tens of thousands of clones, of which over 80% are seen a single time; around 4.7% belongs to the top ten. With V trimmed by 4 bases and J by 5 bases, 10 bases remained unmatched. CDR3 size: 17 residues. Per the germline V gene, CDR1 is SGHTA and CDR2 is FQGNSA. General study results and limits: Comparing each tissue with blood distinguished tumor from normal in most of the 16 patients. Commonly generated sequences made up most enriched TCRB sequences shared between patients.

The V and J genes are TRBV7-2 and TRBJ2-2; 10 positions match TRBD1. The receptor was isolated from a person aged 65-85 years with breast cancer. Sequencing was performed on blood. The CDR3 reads CASSSRQGARGTGELFF. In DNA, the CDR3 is TGTGCCAGCAGCTCTAGACAGGGGGCGAGGGGAACCGGGGAGCTGTTTTTT.